The 9 T cell receptor beta chains listed next were all sequenced from one sample in a study of blood T cells in healthy people across ages. Together with a sample-barcoded 5' primer, a J-beta primer mix was included in a second PCR lasting about 7 to 11 cycles. TCRdb re-analysed the 5' RACE reads in MiXCR, keeping a single row per CDR3 protein. This table holds hundreds of thousands of distinct CDR3 sequences, approximately 29% found once. The sequencing input was blood. These receptors all stem from a woman of 80 years or more in good health.

V gene TRBV12-3 or TRBV12-4 combines with J gene TRBJ2-3; 7 bases line up with TRBD2. This CDR3 has 15 amino acids. With V trimmed by 6 bases and J by 11 bases, 17 bases remained unmatched. The CDR3 DNA follows: TGTGCCAGCAGACGCGCGGGGGTCAGCACAGATGTGCAGTATTTT. Protein: CASRRAGVSTDVQYF.

About this clonotype itself: One end of the junction fails to match germline, which may point to a read error. V is TRBV7-8 and J is TRBJ1-2, with D perhaps TRBD1 (6 bases). The CDR3 is made up of 19 amino acids. In germline, CDR1 is SGHVS, CDR2 FQNEAQ. Here the CDR3 reads CASSLNRVGGSPADRAGAF. CDR3 in DNA: TGTGCCAGCAGCTTAAACAGGGTCGGGGGGTCTCCAGCTGACCGGGCTGGAGCCTTC.

The chain carries TRBV20-1 and TRBJ2-1; 11 nucleotides match TRBD2. V gave up 0 bases and J gave up 10 bases; unmatched junction bases: 11. The CDR3 runs 16 residues. Per the germline V gene, CDR1 is DFQATT and CDR2 is SNEGSKA (reference sequence). The CDR3 DNA reads as TGCAGTGCTAGAGACCTACTAGCGGGAGCAGCCCGGGAGCAGTTCTTC. Encoded protein: CSARDLLAGAAREQFF.

The rearrangement links TRBV7-8 to TRBJ2-7; 8 bases align to TRBD1. This CDR3 comprises 16 residues. J was trimmed by 2 bases and V by 2 bases; bases with no gene match: 8. The germline gives CDR1 SGHVS, CDR2 FQNEAQ. For the CDR3, the DNA is TGTGCCAGCAGCTTATTGGGTGGGACAGGAGCCTACGAGCAGTACTTC. It translates to CASSLLGGTGAYEQYF.

This chain joins TRBV4-3 and TRBJ2-1; D is unresolved. Per the germline V gene, CDR1 is LGHNA and CDR2 is YSLEER. This CDR3 contains 16 residues. Trimming took 4 bases from V and 7 from J, leaving 20 bases between them. The CDR3 loop is CASSPSSYITANEQFF. In DNA form, the CDR3 reads TGCGCCAGCAGCCCGTCCTCCTATATCACGGCGAATGAGCAGTTCTTC.

At least ten counts were recorded for this clonotype. This chain uses TRBV7-2 with TRBJ2-3, with TRBD2 matching over 8 bases. Germline-derived CDR1 and CDR2 are SGHTA and FQGNSA. The CDR3 consists of 15 residues. J was trimmed by 5 bases and V by 3 bases; bases with no gene match: 7. The DNA for the CDR3 is TGTGCCAGCAGCTTGACTAGCGTTAATATAGATACGCAGTATTTT. Protein: CASSLTSVNIDTQYF.

The chain couples TRBV5-1 to TRBJ1-1; D is perhaps TRBD1 (6 bases). Trimming left V 0 bases short and J 7 bases short, with 13 bases between. The CDR3 runs to 14 residues. CDR1 is SGHRS and CDR2 is YFSETQ in the germline V gene. CDR3 region: CASSLAGGVVEAFF. CDR3 DNA: TGCGCCAGCAGCTTGGCCGGGGGCGTGGTTGAAGCTTTCTTT.

The V gene is TRBV12-3 or TRBV12-4, the J gene TRBJ2-2, with D tentatively TRBD2 (6 bases). Trimming removed 6 bases at V and 2 bases at J, with 13 bases between. There are 15 residues in the CDR3. Here the CDR3 DNA reads TGTGCCAGCAGCCCAACTAGCTTCAACACCGGGGAGCTGTTTTTT. Protein: CASSPTSFNTGELFF.

This chain joins TRBV6-5 and TRBJ2-7; TRBD2 matches 11 bases. The germline V gene has CDR1 MNHEY and CDR2 SVGAGI. The CDR3 loop spans 16 amino acids. V shed 5 bases and J 7 bases; nucleotides not matched to a gene: 13. CDR3 DNA sequence: TGTGCCAGCAGTAGAACCGGGACTAGCGGCCCCTTGGAGCAGTACTTC. Its translation is CASSRTGTSGPLEQYF.